This T cell receptor (beta chain) came from a study of T cell repertoires in cytomegalovirus infection. Turning to the study itself: Used in the study were CMV epitopes, some recently identified and HLA-C-restricted, others well-studied and HLA-B-restricted. A matching HLA type, together with CMV infection, was signaled by public TCR beta signatures.

Study observations and caveats: HLA-C-restricted CMV-specific TCR beta clonotypes were dominant in the ex vivo response.

TCRdb reprocessed the reads via MiXCR and lists one record per CDR3 protein. The table includes approximately 300,000 distinct CDR3 sequences, about 28% detected once. This clonotype was counted a few times. What it binds is not known. Germline CDR1 and CDR2: SGHAT and FQNNGV. Deletions cut 2 bases from V and 8 bases from J, with 12 bases between. This CDR3 has 13 residues. The clonotype was recovered from a human donor in good health (CMV status not recorded). Some clones in this sample may be carry-over from other donors' samples. The V call is TRBV11-2, the J call TRBJ1-2; D possibly corresponds to TRBD1 (5 bases). Material: cultured PBMCs, obtained from culture after CMV antigen stimulation. CDR3 region: CASSLIGREGYTF. As DNA, the CDR3 is TGTGCCAGCAGCTTAATCGGCAGGGAGGGCTACACCTTC.